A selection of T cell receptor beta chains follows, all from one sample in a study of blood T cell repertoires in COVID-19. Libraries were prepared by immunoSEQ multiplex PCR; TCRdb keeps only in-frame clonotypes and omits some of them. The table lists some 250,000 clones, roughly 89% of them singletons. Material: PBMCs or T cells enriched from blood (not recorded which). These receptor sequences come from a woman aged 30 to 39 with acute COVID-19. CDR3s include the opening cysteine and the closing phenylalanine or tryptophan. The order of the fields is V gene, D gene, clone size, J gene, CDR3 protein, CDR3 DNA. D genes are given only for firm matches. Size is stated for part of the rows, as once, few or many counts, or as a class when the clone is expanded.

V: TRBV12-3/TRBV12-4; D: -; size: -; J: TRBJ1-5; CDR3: CASAISYQPQHF; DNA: TGTGCCAGCGCGATTTCATATCAGCCCCAGCATTTT
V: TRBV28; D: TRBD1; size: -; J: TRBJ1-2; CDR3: CASRPGTGGGGYTF; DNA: TGTGCCAGCAGGCCCGGGACAGGGGGCGGTGGCTACACCTTC
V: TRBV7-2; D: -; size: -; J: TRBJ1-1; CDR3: CASSSIGRDMNTEAFF; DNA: TGTGCCAGCAGCTCCATCGGCAGGGATATGAACACTGAAGCTTTCTTT
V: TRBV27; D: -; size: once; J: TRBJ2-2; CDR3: CASSHEHRNTGELFF; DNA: TGTGCCAGCAGTCACGAACACAGAAACACCGGGGAGCTGTTTTTT
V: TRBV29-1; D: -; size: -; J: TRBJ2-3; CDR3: CSSTAPYPEDTQYF; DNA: TGCAGCTCTACAGCTCCATATCCCGAAGATACGCAGTATTTT
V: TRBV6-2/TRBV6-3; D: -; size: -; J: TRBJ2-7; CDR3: CASSVSGTFSEQYF; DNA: TGTGCCAGCAGTGTATCAGGGACTTTCTCCGAGCAGTACTTC
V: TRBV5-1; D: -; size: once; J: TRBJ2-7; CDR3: CASSLEASGYEQYF; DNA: TGCGCCAGCAGCTTGGAGGCTTCAGGGTACGAGCAGTACTTC
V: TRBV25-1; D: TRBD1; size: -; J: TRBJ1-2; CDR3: CASSERRGDSGYTF; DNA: TGTGCCAGCAGTGAGAGGCGGGGGGACAGCGGCTACACCTTC
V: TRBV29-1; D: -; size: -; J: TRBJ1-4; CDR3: CSVSGSSSEKLFF; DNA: TGCAGCGTTTCCGGGTCGTCCTCGGAAAAACTGTTTTTT
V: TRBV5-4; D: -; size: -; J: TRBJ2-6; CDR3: CASSLRDSGANVLTF; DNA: TGTGCCAGCAGCTTGCGGGACTCTGGGGCCAACGTCCTGACTTTC